The rows below give T cell receptor beta chains drawn from one sample of a study of T cell responses to AZD1222 COVID-19 vaccine. Data came from immunoSEQ multiplex PCR; TCRdb stores just in-frame clones and leaves some out. Among approximately 150,000 clones listed, about 90% were seen once. Sequencing was performed on peripheral blood, taken on day 0 of MenACWY control vaccination. The receptor set was obtained from an adult in good health. The CDR3 runs from the conserved cysteine through the conserved F or W. The order of the fields is CDR3 protein, CDR3 DNA, D gene, V gene, J gene, clone size. A D gene is named only where the DNA matches it firmly. Clone size is given for some rows only: seen once, a few or many times, or a class if the clone is expanded.

CASSQVSEGGQPQHF	TGCGCCAGCAGCCAAGTCTCGGAGGGAGGGCAGCCCCAGCATTTT	NA	TRBV4-1	TRBJ1-5	NA
CASSQAGGNTEAFF	TGTGCCAGCAGCCAAGCGGGCGGGAACACTGAAGCTTTCTTT	NA	TRBV3-1/TRBV3-2	TRBJ1-1	NA
CSVLTGGPNTIYF	TGCAGCGTTCTCACAGGGGGCCCTAACACCATATATTTT	TRBD1	TRBV29-1	TRBJ1-3	few
CASSMAVGTGNTIYF	TGTGCCAGTAGTATGGCGGTCGGCACTGGAAACACCATATATTTT	NA	TRBV19	TRBJ1-3	NA
CASRRDDQPQHF	TGTGCCAGCAGACGAGATGATCAGCCCCAGCATTTT	NA	TRBV7-9	TRBJ1-5	NA
CSVVVSADTQYF	TGCAGCGTTGTCGTTAGCGCCGATACGCAGTATTTT	NA	TRBV29-1	TRBJ2-3	NA
CASSKRGEKLFF	TGTGCCAGCAGCAAACGGGGCGAAAAACTGTTTTTT	NA	TRBV7-9	TRBJ1-4	NA
CASRSGQGYTEAFF	TGTGCCAGCAGATCGGGACAGGGGTACACTGAAGCTTTCTTT	TRBD1	TRBV6-5	TRBJ1-1	NA
CAWSDGQGDLNYGYTF	TGTGCCTGGAGTGATGGACAGGGAGACCTGAACTATGGCTACACCTTC	TRBD1	TRBV30	TRBJ1-2	NA
CASSPMTSGNEQYF	TGTGCCAGCAGCCCGATGACTAGCGGGAACGAGCAGTACTTC	TRBD2	TRBV3-1/TRBV3-2	TRBJ2-7	NA
CASSFKGGQYF	TGTGCCAGCAGCTTTAAGGGCGGGCAGTACTTC	NA	TRBV7-2	TRBJ2-7	NA
CSVDLQGGNEQFF	TGCAGCGTTGATCTCCAGGGGGGTAATGAGCAGTTCTTC	NA	TRBV29-1	TRBJ2-1	NA
CASRQRGGAGTEAFF	TGCGCCAGCAGACAGAGGGGGGGCGCAGGTACTGAAGCTTTCTTT	NA	TRBV10-2	TRBJ1-1	NA
CASRTGMNTEAFF	TGTGCCAGCAGGACGGGCATGAACACTGAAGCTTTCTTT	NA	TRBV2	TRBJ1-1	NA
CASREGALRHEQYF	TGTGCCAGCAGAGAGGGGGCTTTACGTCACGAGCAGTACTTC	TRBD1	TRBV28	TRBJ2-7	NA
CASSPDRARLGAFF	TGTGCCAGCAGTCCGGACAGGGCAAGGCTTGGAGCTTTCTTT	TRBD1	TRBV6-5	TRBJ1-1	NA
CASRSPGSGNTIYF	TGTGCCAGCAGGTCCCCGGGCTCTGGAAACACCATATATTTT	NA	TRBV11-3	TRBJ1-3	NA
CASSPRGSSYNEQFF	TGTGCCAGCTCACCGCGAGGGAGCTCCTACAATGAGCAGTTCTTC	NA	TRBV18	TRBJ2-1	NA
CASSLQGGQNQPQHF	TGTGCCAGCAGCTTACAGGGAGGCCAAAATCAGCCCCAGCATTTT	NA	TRBV7-9	TRBJ1-5	NA
CASSPFRANTEAFF	TGTGCCAGTAGCCCATTCCGGGCGAACACTGAAGCTTTCTTT	NA	TRBV19	TRBJ1-1	NA
CASSYKGQSYNEQFF	TGTGCCAGCAGTTACAAGGGACAATCCTACAATGAGCAGTTCTTC	NA	TRBV6-5	TRBJ2-1	NA
CASSLLAGANYGYTF	TGTGCCAGCAGTTTATTGGCGGGGGCTAACTATGGCTACACCTTC	NA	TRBV28	TRBJ1-2	once
CASSFERVIRNYGYTF	TGTGCCAGCAGCTTTGAGCGTGTCATCAGAAACTATGGCTACACCTTC	NA	TRBV12-1	TRBJ1-2	NA
CASILTTGAGEKLFF	TGTGCCAGCATCCTTACTACAGGGGCGGGTGAAAAACTGTTTTTT	TRBD1	TRBV27	TRBJ1-4	NA
CASSLWLGGASGNTIYF	TGTGCCAGCAGCTTATGGTTGGGCGGCGCCTCTGGAAACACCATATATTTT	NA	TRBV7-2	TRBJ1-3	NA
CSVAVLAGSEQYF	TGCAGCGTCGCGGTGCTAGCGGGAAGCGAGCAGTACTTC	TRBD2	TRBV29-1	TRBJ2-7	once
CASSDWNQPQHF	TGTGCCAGCAGTGACTGGAATCAGCCCCAGCATTTT	NA	TRBV2	TRBJ1-5	NA
CASSQPPGLATGEQYF	TGTGCCAGCAGCCAACCCCCGGGACTAGCAACAGGCGAGCAGTACTTC	TRBD2	TRBV7-8	TRBJ2-7	once
CASSLVGGGRANYGYTF	TGTGCCAGCAGCTTAGTGGGGGGTGGCAGAGCTAACTATGGCTACACCTTC	NA	TRBV7-2	TRBJ1-2	NA
CASSYGAGNTEAFF	TGTGCCAGCAGTTACGGGGCTGGGAACACTGAAGCTTTCTTT	NA	TRBV6-5	TRBJ1-1	NA
CASSLGGRSTEAFF	TGTGCCAGCAGCTTGGGAGGGAGAAGCACTGAAGCTTTCTTT	NA	TRBV5-6	TRBJ1-1	NA
CASSLGQRRYGYTF	TGTGCCAGCAGTCTCGGACAGCGCCGCTATGGCTACACCTTC	NA	TRBV28	TRBJ1-2	NA
CASGDLYTEAFF	TGTGCCAGCGGAGACCTCTACACTGAAGCTTTCTTT	NA	TRBV28	TRBJ1-1	NA
CASSHSTRGQGEETQYF	TGCGCCAGCAGTCATTCCACCCGGGGACAGGGGGAAGAGACCCAGTACTTC	TRBD1	TRBV23-1	TRBJ2-5	NA
CASSLGRGDIQYF	TGTGCCAGCAGTTTGGGCAGGGGGGACATTCAGTACTTC	NA	TRBV27	TRBJ2-4	NA
CASSPQRYRASGYTF	TGTGCCAGCAGCCCCCAGCGTTACAGGGCCTCTGGCTACACCTTC	NA	TRBV7-9	TRBJ1-2	NA
CAWKPRVLGNTIYF	TGTGCCTGGAAACCCAGGGTGCTTGGAAACACCATATATTTT	NA	TRBV30	TRBJ1-3	NA
CASSPTSLLRMTHEQYF	TGTGCCAGCAGCCCCACCAGTCTGTTAAGGATGACGCACGAGCAGTACTTC	NA	TRBV6-2/TRBV6-3	TRBJ2-7	NA